This T cell receptor beta chain came from a study of blood T cell repertoires in COVID-19. This table comes from immunoSEQ multiplex PCR, and its TCRdb copy is limited to in-frame clones, with some not included. The sample lists 200,000 to 300,000 clones, around nine tenths seen once, with around 0.98% in the top ten. CDR1 and CDR2 (germline): SGHDT, YYEEEE. V lost 4 bases, J lost 0 bases, and 16 bases stayed unmatched. This CDR3 spans 19 amino acids. The clonotype comes from a woman aged 40 to 50 who had recovered from COVID-19. The material sequenced was peripheral blood. V and J are TRBV5-6 and TRBJ2-1; 7 positions match TRBD1. The CDR3 DNA sequence: TGTGCCAGCAGCATGACAGGGCCGAGGGGTCCCAGCTCCTACAATGAGCAGTTCTTC. Its translation: CASSMTGPRGPSSYNEQFF.